This TCR beta chain was identified in a study of patients and donors after allogeneic stem cell transplantation. The V end was cut by 0 bases, the J end by 7 bases, with 10 bases between. Per germline, CDR1 SGHTA and CDR2 FQGTGA. The CDR3 loop spans 13 amino acids. MiXCR, applied by TCRdb to the RT-PCR reads, yields one record per CDR3 protein. The table has more than 850,000 distinct CDR3 sequences, over 15% seen once. This chain connects TRBV7-3 to TRBJ2-7; D uncertain. Sequencing was done on a sample of blood, either unsorted or a sorted T cell fraction (not recorded which). The receptor was isolated from a human donor who was either an allogeneic HSCT recipient or a stem cell or donor lymphocyte infusion donor (not recorded which). It is not recorded whose cells these are; they may come from a transplant donor. The CDR3 region has the DNA TGTGCCAGCAGCTTAACCGGTGGTTCTGAGCAGTACTTC. Translation: CASSLTGGSEQYF. The complete variable domain, with remaining parts taken from reference TRBV7-3 and TRBJ2-7, reads GAGVSQTPSNKVTEKGKYVELRCDPISGHTALYWYRQSLGQGPEFLIYFQGTGAADDSGLPNDRFFAVRPEGSVSTLKIQRTERGDSAVYLCASSLTGGSEQYFGPGTRLTVT.